The source of this T cell receptor (beta chain) is a study of blood T cell repertoires in COVID-19. Overall study: The samples span acute and convalescent COVID-19 from the United States, Italy and Spain. The cDNA or gDNA used as material had been derived from T cells, B-cell-depleted T cells, or PBMCs.

Some clones are missing from TCRdb's copy, which holds only in-frame ones; the method was immunoSEQ multiplex PCR. The repertoire holds around 120,000 clones, with around 90% as singletons. This clone appeared once. This CDR3 spans 15 amino acids. Germline CDR1 MNHEY, CDR2 SVGEGT. J lost 0 bases, V lost 5 bases, and 4 bases had no gene match. The rearrangement joins TRBV6-2 or TRBV6-3 to TRBJ2-1; TRBD2 matches at 7 bases. This TCR was recovered from a woman between 50 and 59 years old with active or convalescent COVID-19. The sample taken for sequencing was peripheral blood. CDR3: CASSISGPSYNEQFF. In nucleotides, the CDR3 is TGTGCCAGCAGTATTAGCGGGCCCTCCTACAATGAGCAGTTCTTC.